These 18 T cell receptor beta chains originate from one sample sequenced in a study of blood T cell repertoires in COVID-19. Some clones are missing from TCRdb's copy, which holds only in-frame ones; the method was immunoSEQ multiplex PCR. The profile shows about 130,000 clones, around 87% of them singletons. The sample consisted of peripheral blood. These receptors were taken from a woman aged 60-75 years with acute or convalescent COVID-19.

The V and J genes are TRBV29-1 and TRBJ1-2, with no clear D. The CDR3 runs 12 residues. CDR1 and CDR2 (germline): SQVTM, ANQGSEA. V dropped 3 bases and J dropped 5 bases, with 10 bases sitting between them. This chain's CDR3 is CSVEVTLYGYTF. CDR3 nucleotides: TGCAGCGTTGAGGTAACATTGTATGGCTACACCTTC.

V usage is TRBV6-6 and J usage is TRBJ2-3, with D possibly matching TRBD2 (6 bases). V was trimmed by 5 bases and J by 0 bases, leaving 12 bases between them. CDR3 length equals 15 residues. The V gene's germline CDR1 is MNHNY and CDR2 SVGAGI (reference sequence). The CDR3 DNA is TGTGCCAGCAGTCTGGGACTCCGAAGCACAGATACGCAGTATTTT. It yields the protein CASSLGLRSTDTQYF.

The rearrangement links TRBV6-5 to TRBJ1-2; TRBD1 agrees at 7 bases. V trimming: 6 bases; J trimming: 2 bases; junction bases outside the gene matches: 0. The length of the CDR3 is 12 residues. In germline, CDR1 is MNHEY, CDR2 SVGAGI. The CDR3, as DNA: TGTGCCAGCAGACAGGGGAACTATGGCTACACCTTC. Residues: CASRQGNYGYTF.

This chain connects TRBV7-6 to TRBJ2-1; TRBD1 matches at 7 bases. V lost 5 bases, J lost 1 base, and 8 bases stayed unmatched. The CDR3 extends over 16 amino acids. CDR1 is SGHVS and CDR2 is FNYEAQ in the germline V gene. The CDR3 loop reads CASSRDPGQSYNEQFF. The CDR3 bases are TGTGCCAGCAGCCGAGACCCGGGACAGTCCTACAATGAGCAGTTCTTC.

This clone has more than one count but fewer than ten. This chain links TRBV10-3 with TRBJ1-2; D is unclear. Germline CDR1 reads ENHRY; CDR2 reads SYGVKD. The V end lost 3 bases, the J end lost 6 bases, and 5 bases lay between the germline ends. This CDR3 is built from 11 residues. The CDR3 is CAISDQDGYTF. The CDR3 DNA is TGTGCCATCAGTGACCAGGATGGCTACACCTTC.

The chain links TRBV5-1 to TRBJ1-2; D gene unclear. Trimming shortened V by 4 bases and J by 8 bases, and 15 bases separated the two germline ends. Per the germline V gene, CDR1 is SGHRS and CDR2 is YFSETQ. CDR3 length: 13 residues. The CDR3 DNA is TGCGCCAGCAGCGCAGACATCGCTATGGGCTACACCTTC. Translation gives CASSADIAMGYTF.

This sequence joins TRBV27 and TRBJ1-2; unclear D gene. The V gene lost 6 bases and the J gene lost 4 bases, with 12 bases spanning the gap. This CDR3 region has 13 residues. The germline V gene encodes CDR1 MNHEY and CDR2 SMNVEV (reference sequence). The CDR3 protein is CASRPTTSYGYTF. CDR3 bases: TGTGCCAGCAGACCTACTACGAGCTATGGCTACACCTTC.

The chain links TRBV6-5 to TRBJ1-3, with D unresolved. CDR3 size: 16 residues. V lost 1 base to trimming and J lost 1 base, with 11 bases between them. Germline lookup yields CDR1 MNHEY and CDR2 SVGAGI. The CDR3 sequence: CASSYFAPGSGNTIYF. The CDR3 DNA sequence: TGTGCCAGCAGTTACTTCGCCCCGGGGTCTGGAAACACCATATATTTT.

The chain employs TRBV3-1 (or the pseudogene TRBV3-2) and TRBJ1-5; 8 bases are shared with TRBD1. V lost 4 bases and J lost 4; bases outside the gene matches: 3. Germline V lookup: CDR1 LGHDT, CDR2 YNNKEL (reference sequence). The CDR3 loop spans 14 amino acids. CDR3 protein: CASSLQGANQPQHF. CDR3 DNA: TGTGCCAGCAGCCTTCAGGGGGCGAATCAGCCCCAGCATTTT.

The V gene is TRBV28, the J gene TRBJ1-5, with 7 bases identical to TRBD1. CDR1 MDHEN and CDR2 SYDVKM come from the germline V gene. CDR3 length equals 14 residues. V dropped 1 base and J dropped 5; count of bases not matched to a gene: 2. Here the CDR3 reads CASSLLTGYQPQHF. In DNA, the CDR3 is TGTGCCAGCAGTTTATTGACAGGGTATCAGCCCCAGCATTTT.

As DNA, the CDR3 is TGTGCCAGCAGCCCAACTAGCGGGAGTGCAGATACGCAGTATTTT. As protein: CASSPTSGSADTQYF. V and J are TRBV5-4 and TRBJ2-3; 11 bases map to TRBD2. The CDR3 runs to 15 residues. The V gene's germline CDR1 is SGHNT and CDR2 YYREEE (reference sequence). The V segment lost 4 bases and the J segment 4 bases; nucleotides outside the gene matches: 5.

This clone was counted only a few times. The V gene is TRBV11-2, the J gene TRBJ1-5; TRBD1 agrees at 7 bases. This CDR3 is built from 16 residues. Trimming at V came to 5 bases and at J to 0 bases, leaving 7 bases not matched to a gene. CDR1 and CDR2 from the germline V gene are SGHAT and FQNNGV. This chain's CDR3 is CASSLTGANSNQPQHF. CDR3 nucleotide sequence: TGTGCCAGCAGCCTAACAGGGGCTAATAGCAATCAGCCCCAGCATTTT. The entire variable domain, with the rest obtained from reference TRBV11-2 and TRBJ1-5, is as follows: EAGVAQSPRYKIIEKRQSVAFWCNPISGHATLYWYQQILGQGPKLLIQFQNNGVVDDSQLPKDRFSAERLKGVDSTLKIQPAKLEDSAVYLCASSLTGANSNQPQHFGDGTRLSIL.

J is TRBJ2-1 and V is TRBV28; 11 bases are a match to TRBD1. The V and J ends lost 1 base and 8 bases, in that order; junction bases with no gene match: 7. Germline CDR1 MDHEN, CDR2 SYDVKM. The CDR3 is 16 amino acids. DNA for the CDR3: TGTGCCAGCAGTTTATCGGGGACAGGGGGTCTGGATGAGCAGTTCTTC. It encodes CASSLSGTGGLDEQFF. Drawing the rest from reference TRBV28 and TRBJ2-1, the complete variable domain is DVKVTQSSRYLVKRTGEKVFLECVQDMDHENMFWYRQDPGLGLRLIYFSYDVKMKEKGDIPEGYSVSREKKERFSLILESASTNQTSMYLCASSLSGTGGLDEQFFGPGTRLTVL.

J is TRBJ2-1 and V is TRBV9, with 12 bases matching TRBD2. This CDR3 has 16 residues. V gave up 4 bases and J gave up 7 bases; unmatched junction bases: 9. CDR1 is SGDLS and CDR2 is YYNGEE in the germline V gene. Here the CDR3 reads CASSPRRTSGINEQFF. CDR3 DNA sequence: TGTGCCAGCAGCCCCCGCCGGACTAGCGGGATAAATGAGCAGTTCTTC.

V usage is TRBV9 and J usage is TRBJ2-1; tentatively, D is TRBD2 (6 bases). Germline CDR1 and CDR2: SGDLS and YYNGEE. The CDR3 length is 15 residues. The V end lost 0 bases, the J end lost 12 bases, and 19 bases lay between the germline ends. Written as DNA, the CDR3 is TGTGCCAGCAGCGTAGGAAGCCCAGGGAAGGGAGGGCAGTTCTTC. It specifies CASSVGSPGKGGQFF.

The chain employs TRBV25-1 and TRBJ1-2; 7 bases map to TRBD1. The J segment lost 4 bases and the V segment lost 3 bases, leaving 17 bases of the junction unmatched. The CDR3 length is 18 residues. The germline gives CDR1 MGHDK, CDR2 SYGVNS. CDR3 sequence (DNA): TGTGCCAGCAGTGAGCCCGGGACAGCCCTCTTAGCAGGCTATGGCTACACCTTC. As protein: CASSEPGTALLAGYGYTF.

The chain recombines TRBV2 with TRBJ2-2; D unresolved. Germline V gene data show CDR1 as SNHLY and CDR2 as FYNNEI. CDR3 size: 13 residues. Trimming took 6 bases from V and 1 from J, leaving 6 bases between them. CDR3 nucleotide sequence: TGTGCCAGCAGCCAGGAGAACACCGGGGAGCTGTTTTTT. Amino acids: CASSQENTGELFF.

A single count supports this clone. The V and J genes are TRBV10-1 and TRBJ2-2; 8 bases fit TRBD2. Unmatched junction bases numbered 9, after V lost 3 bases and J lost 6 bases. The germline V gene encodes CDR1 WNHNN and CDR2 SYGVQD (reference sequence). This CDR3 is built from 16 residues. CDR3 region: CASSERAGAGAGELFF. As DNA, the CDR3 is TGCGCCAGCAGTGAAAGAGCGGGAGCCGGTGCCGGGGAGCTGTTTTTT.